The following is a T cell receptor (beta chain) sequence with its context. The antigen remains undetermined. These data originate in a study of cytomegalovirus exposure and HLA in healthy donors. Across the study: As an earlier analysis found, 150 million to 200 million T cells yielded about 120 million unique TCR beta sequences.

There are 15 residues in the CDR3. The V and J ends lost 4 bases and 6 bases, in that order; junction bases with no gene match: 5. Germline V CDR1 and CDR2: SNHLY, FYNNEI. Vbeta (60) and Jbeta (13) primers were used in the PCR. TCRdb's copy holds only in-frame clones and misses some; the assay was immunoSEQ multiplex PCR. The repertoire holds around 71,000 clones, approximately 57% seen once, with over 5.5% in the top ten. Overall study results and limits: Among donors in an Asian-associated ancestry cluster, a later analysis reportedly found fewer N-insertions than the roughly 700-donor mean. TCR association rates varied by HLA locus in a later analysis, with DRB1 highest and HLA-C lowest.

V is TRBV2 and J is TRBJ2-1, with 11 bases that match TRBD2. This clonotype originated in a man younger than 40 in good health and CMV-seropositive. Sequencing was done on a sample of PBMCs. CDR3: CASSAGTSGSNEQFF. The CDR3 DNA follows: TGTGCCAGCAGTGCCGGGACTAGCGGCAGCAATGAGCAGTTCTTC.